Sequencing of this T cell receptor (beta chain) was carried out in a study of control samples from healthy donors and cancer patients. TCRdb's table, derived via immunoSEQ multiplex PCR, lists solely in-frame clones and lacks some. The sample has about 170,000 clones, 80% to 95% seen once. This receptor was taken from a woman aged 40 to 50 in good health. Source material: blood.

The CDR3 reads CAISETGGNTEAFF. The CDR3 nucleotides read TGTGCCATCAGTGAGACAGGAGGGAACACTGAAGCTTTCTTT. The genes are TRBV10-3 and TRBJ1-1, with D possibly being TRBD1 (5 bases). Trimming shortened V by 2 bases and J by 1 base, and 8 bases separated the two germline ends. The CDR3 totals 14 residues. Germline V gives CDR1 ENHRY, CDR2 SYGVKD.